This T cell receptor beta chain derives from a study of shared clonotypes between healthy human individuals (dated by TCRdb to about 2020). For context, the study as a whole: Two women and a few men aged 18 to 49 years were included in the cohort. Per donor, three plates each were used for CD4 naive and CD4 memory, two for CD8 naive, and one for CD8 memory. To estimate repertoire size and how much clonotypes are shared between individuals, the study performed deep sequencing of blood TCR repertoires from about 5 healthy adults. Between about 0.8 and 8.9 billion PBMCs per donor were obtained by leukapheresis. Different laboratories and diverse techniques were used to prepare libraries and sequence TCR repertoires, to increase sequencing depth and limit assay-specific biases.

Worth noting for this clone: Its binding antigen is unknown. Base qualities are not provided; no much larger clone lies one nucleotide away.

Donors were healthy HIV-negative adults with no recently reported acute infections or vaccinations. Every donor was a Caucasian adult residing in Nashville, Tennessee, USA. CD4+ T cells were enriched by magnetic negative selection, after which naive cells were positively selected on CD45RA and the negative fraction was taken as the memory subset. After blood collection by leukapheresis, PBMCs were isolated using Ficoll-Histopaque density gradient centrifugation and then cryopreserved in the vapor phase of liquid nitrogen. Analytical flow cytometry was used to check the purity and quantity of each magnetically sorted T cell population. Genomic DNA was isolated from each sorted fraction and quantified by UV absorbance on a Nanodrop 2000c. Overall study outcomes, separate from this receptor: The genetic and exposure-history diversity represented was limited by the small number of donors. Higher generation probabilities were observed for clonotypes shared by all four sorted-subset donors than for non-shared clonotypes. Sharing across four donors was observed for around 5% of naive CD4, around 3.5% of naive CD8, 2.3% of memory CD4, and around 0.44% of memory CD8 clonotypes. Estimated clonotype richness was generally larger for naive than for memory subsets. Pairwise subsampling led to the expectation that sequencing depth would affect the degree of clonotype sharing among donors. Only blood was sampled, and tissue TCR repertoires likely differ from those in blood. Even with the large sequencing depth, rarefaction of the sorted-subset datasets indicated that sequencing was incomplete.

TCR CDR3 regions were amplified from genomic DNA by multiplex PCR using the deep immunoSEQ assay. For each cell subset, the extracted genomic DNA was distributed evenly across all wells of several immunoSEQ 96-well plates, and each plate served as one replicate. For sorted subsets, approximately 190 ng genomic DNA, equal to tens of thousands of T cell genomes, was loaded into each replicate PCR. The purified libraries were quantified using a Qubit 3.0 fluorometer, sized with a Bioanalyzer 2100, and then quantified again using the KAPA Library Quantification kit. Each immunoSEQ 96-well plate was sequenced on its own single-read 150-cycle Illumina NextSeq 550 flow cell. In the source study's methods: Because only junctional sequences without quality scores were contained in the immunoSEQ output, filtering matching that applied to full-length reads could not be performed. To assign V/J genes and CDR3, sequences were annotated using PyIR, a Python wrapper for IgBLAST v1.9, with IMGT germline references. Any read was removed if the V/J assignment was weak (E-value above 1e-6), the CDR3 was missing, or the read contained stop codons, out-of-frame junctions, or ambiguous translated residues. V3J clonotypes were defined as sequences sharing an identical inferred V gene, J gene, and CDR3 amino acid sequence. Percentage overlap between repertoires was computed as shared unique clonotypes divided by the size of the smaller repertoire. Three approaches were used to assess repertoire richness: RTK rarefaction, the Chao1 estimator, and Recon v2.1 estimates of unobserved clonotypes. OLGA was used to compute generation probabilities for all TCRbeta clonotypes that the gDNA method yielded from a handful of donors. Sourced from immuneACCESS, this table was stored by TCRdb with only in-frame sequences that have V and J called. A share of the clones is absent; for the studies checked, an unresolved V gene accounts for under half, and the remainder has no known explanation. The V and J calls and the clone size are those of that table, but D and trimming were determined from the DNA. This sample lists about 2.5 million clones; less than 95% were detected once. The biggest ten clones account for approximately 0.4% of the sample.

V is trimmed back by 5 bases and J by 1 base, and the junction contains 6 bases that no gene match accounts for. The CDR3 sequence holds 15 residues, the cysteine and phenylalanine included. Left in the record is the CDR3 DNA by itself, 45 bases read in frame from the first base. CDR1 and CDR2, looked up from the germline V gene (reference sequence), are GTSNPN and SVGIG. This TCR was recovered from a man between 18 and 29 years old in good health. Some clones in this sample may be carry-over from other donors' samples. The sequence links TRBV30 to TRBJ1-4, and 8 bases in between align with TRBD1. Sequencing was carried out using naive CD4+ T cells from PBMCs. The label giving this sample's cell subset or site can be read as: CD45RA+ positively selected. Read as DNA, the sequence is TGTGCCTGGGGGAGGACAGGGTTAACTAATGAAAAACTGTTTTTT. Its translation reads: CAWGRTGLTNEKLFF.